This T cell receptor beta chain was observed in a study of blood T cells in healthy people across ages. Broader study findings: TCR beta diversity was tightly associated with the proportion of naive T cells. Long-lived donors carried more naive CD4+ cells and greater diversity than aged donors.

A minimum of 5 micrograms of total RNA was extracted per sample. Points on this clonotype: Its antigen is undetermined. A read error may produce the germline difference seen at one junction end.

PCR was performed a second time for about 7 to 12 cycles using a sample-barcoded 5' primer and a J-beta primer mix. One entry per CDR3 protein, called by TCRdb with MiXCR from the 5' RACE reads. The sample lists some 1.5 million distinct CDR3 sequences; about 42% were seen once. The CDR3 length is 14 residues. Germline values: CDR1 SGHRS, CDR2 YFSETQ. This TCR came from a woman younger than 30 in good health. The V and J genes are TRBV5-1 and TRBJ2-1, with 10 bases fitting TRBD1. The source material was blood. The CDR3 DNA reads TGCGCCAGTACCGGGACAGGGGTCTACGATGAGCAGTTCTTC. This translates into CASTGTGVYDEQFF.